A selection of T cell receptor beta chains follows, all from one sample in a study of blood T cell repertoires in COVID-19. Sequencing was performed with immunoSEQ multiplex PCR; in TCRdb, only in-frame clones are kept and a portion is missing. Here the sample spans tens of thousands of clones, 84% being singletons. Sequencing used peripheral blood. Source of these receptors: a man aged 45-60 years with acute or convalescent COVID-19. Each CDR3 is given with its conserved first and last residue. Fields, in order: clone size, V gene, D gene, J gene, CDR3 DNA, CDR3 protein. D genes are given only for firm matches. Only part of the rows carry a size: once, few, many, or a class if the clone is expanded.

>.|TRBV7-2|TRBD2|TRBJ2-7
TGTGCCAGCAGCTTACTAGCGGGAGGAGGCGAGCAGTACTTC
CASSLLAGGGEQYF
>.|TRBV10-2|TRBD2|TRBJ2-3
TGCGCCAGTGCACGAGAGCGGGAGACAGATACGCAGTATTTT
CASARERETDTQYF
>.|TRBV5-6|.|TRBJ2-7
TGTGCCAGCAGCTTGGCAGACAAGTCCTACGAGCAGTACTTC
CASSLADKSYEQYF
>.|TRBV6-2/TRBV6-3|TRBD1|TRBJ1-2
TGTGCCAGCAGTTACTCGATGGTTGGACAGGGGGTTTATGGCTACACCTTC
CASSYSMVGQGVYGYTF
>.|TRBV5-6|TRBD2|TRBJ2-3
TGTGCCAGCAGCTTGAGCGGGGTTGACACAGATACGCAGTATTTT
CASSLSGVDTDTQYF
>few|TRBV29-1|TRBD2|TRBJ2-3
TGCAGCGTTGAAGATTGGACTAGCGGCACAGATACGCAGTATTTT
CSVEDWTSGTDTQYF
>once|TRBV28|.|TRBJ2-7
TGTGCCAGCACCCCGTTAGTGTATTCCGGACTATCGGACGAGCAGTACTTC
CASTPLVYSGLSDEQYF
>.|TRBV7-2|TRBD2|TRBJ2-1
TGTGCCAGCAGCCCTCAAAGGGGAGGGCACTACAATGAGCAGTTCTTC
CASSPQRGGHYNEQFF
>.|TRBV28|TRBD2|TRBJ2-3
TGTGCCAGCAGTCGACCGGGACTAGAAATGACAGATACGCAGTATTTT
CASSRPGLEMTDTQYF
>.|TRBV6-2/TRBV6-3|TRBD2|TRBJ2-5
TGTGCCAGCAGCTTGACTAGCGGGGGGGCGGAGACCCAGTACTTC
CASSLTSGGAETQYF
>.|TRBV3-1/TRBV3-2|TRBD1|TRBJ1-5
TGTGCCAGCAGCCAAGGACCCCGGACAGGGGGCCATCAGCCCCAGCATTTT
CASSQGPRTGGHQPQHF
>.|TRBV14|TRBD1|TRBJ1-1
TGTGCCAGCAGCCAAGCCAGGGGGCTCGGCACTGAAGCTTTCTTT
CASSQARGLGTEAFF
>.|TRBV9|TRBD2|TRBJ2-3
TGTGCCAGCAGCGTAGTGGTAGCGGGAGGCTCCCTGGATACGCAGTATTTT
CASSVVVAGGSLDTQYF
>.|TRBV15|.|TRBJ2-1
TGTGCCACCAGCAGAGATGCGGCCGCCGCTGAGCAGTTCTTC
CATSRDAAAAEQFF
>.|TRBV18|.|TRBJ1-2
TGTGCCAGCTCACCGGACACCCCCTATGGCTACACCTTC
CASSPDTPYGYTF
>few|TRBV6-5|.|TRBJ1-2
TGTGCCAGCAGCGGACAGAGCTATGGCTACACCTTC
CASSGQSYGYTF
>.|TRBV6-2/TRBV6-3|.|TRBJ2-7
TGTGCCAGCAGCCCCGCAGGGCAGGGGATCCACGAGCAGTACTTC
CASSPAGQGIHEQYF
>few|TRBV19|.|TRBJ2-5
TGTGCCAGTAGTACTGGGGGGATTCAAGAGACCCAGTACTTC
CASSTGGIQETQYF
>.|TRBV28|.|TRBJ2-5
TGTGCCAGCAGTCCCTCCGGGTACCCAAGAGGGACCCAGTACTTC
CASSPSGYPRGTQYF
>.|TRBV15|TRBD1|TRBJ1-2
TGTGCCACCGGCACCGGGACAGGGGATAACTATGGCTACACCTTC
CATGTGTGDNYGYTF
>.|TRBV9|TRBD2|TRBJ2-3
TGTGCCAGCAGCCTCCAACCGGGACTAGCTACAGATACGCAGTATTTT
CASSLQPGLATDTQYF
>.|TRBV28|.|TRBJ2-3
TGTGCCACGACGGACAGAGATACGCAGTATTTT
CATTDRDTQYF
>.|TRBV29-1|.|TRBJ2-5
TGCAGCGTTGCCCAGGTGAAAGAGACCCAGTACTTC
CSVAQVKETQYF
>.|TRBV5-1|.|TRBJ1-2
TGCGCCAGCCAGGGGAGTGGGATACTAGAGTACACCTTC
CASQGSGILEYTF
>.|TRBV30|.|TRBJ2-7
TGTGCCTGTCAGGACACCAGCTCCTACGAGCAGTACTTC
CACQDTSSYEQYF
>.|TRBV5-4|.|TRBJ1-2
TGTGCCAGCAGCTTGGCCCAGGGTGGAGGCTACACCTTC
CASSLAQGGGYTF
>.|TRBV7-9|.|TRBJ1-5
TGTGCCAGCACGCAGGGGTTGAAGCCCCAGCATTTT
CASTQGLKPQHF
>.|TRBV19|TRBD2|TRBJ2-5
TGTGCCAGTAGTCCCGGACCGGGACTAGCGGGAGCGGATCAAGAGACCCAGTACTTC
CASSPGPGLAGADQETQYF
>.|TRBV5-1|TRBD1|TRBJ1-4
TGCGCCAGCAGCCAAAACAGGGGGCCGGACGGAAAACTGTTTTTT
CASSQNRGPDGKLFF
>.|TRBV7-9|.|TRBJ2-5
TGTGCCAGCAGCCCACAAGAGACCCAGTACTTC
CASSPQETQYF
>.|TRBV6-2/TRBV6-3|.|TRBJ1-2
TGTGCCAGCAGTGGATTGGACAGCTATGGCTACACCTTC
CASSGLDSYGYTF
>.|TRBV4-3|TRBD1|TRBJ1-4
TGCGCCAGCAGCCAAGAAGGCGACAGGGGAAATGAAAAACTGTTTTTT
CASSQEGDRGNEKLFF
>.|TRBV11-2|TRBD1|TRBJ1-6
TGTGCCAGCAGCTTGTTGACAGGGCGGTCACCCCTCCACTTT
CASSLLTGRSPLHF
>.|TRBV5-6|TRBD2|TRBJ2-1
TGTGCCAGCATAGCGGGAGCAAGCTATGAGCAGTTCTTC
CASIAGASYEQFF
>.|TRBV29-1|TRBD1|TRBJ2-1
TGCAGCTCCACTCCCGGGACAGGTAGCTACAATGAGCAGTTCTTC
CSSTPGTGSYNEQFF
>.|TRBV10-2|.|TRBJ2-7
TGCGCCAGCAGTGTCCTAGCAAATTACGAGCAGTACTTC
CASSVLANYEQYF
>.|TRBV18|TRBD1|TRBJ2-7
TGTGCCAGCTCACCGGGACAGGGTTTCTACGAGCAGTACTTC
CASSPGQGFYEQYF
>.|TRBV19|.|TRBJ2-2
TGTGCCAGTAGCAACCAGGCAGCGAACACCGGGGAGCTGTTTTTT
CASSNQAANTGELFF
>few|TRBV5-6|TRBD2|TRBJ2-7
TGTGCCAGCAGCACCGGGACTAGCGGGACCCGGATCTACGAGCAGTACTTC
CASSTGTSGTRIYEQYF